This TCR beta chain was retrieved from a study of long-term antiretroviral therapy in people with HIV. Study details: A decade or so separates the oldest specimens from the later 2015 immediate-ART recommendation.

This clone is a singleton in its sample. Germline V gene sequence: CDR1 MGHRA, CDR2 YSYEKL. With 2 bases removed from V and 3 bases from J, the gap between germline ends came to 13 bases. The CDR3 is 16 amino acids. It was version v3.0 of the immunoSEQ assay that was run at survey level. Profiled with immunoSEQ multiplex PCR; TCRdb holds only in-frame clones, not every one. The sample carries tens of thousands of clones, 70% to 90% recorded once. Material: unsorted PBMCs, obtained 1.1 years after starting antiretroviral therapy. The rearrangement joins TRBV4-1 to TRBJ2-2; maybe TRBD1 (5 bases). This receptor was obtained from a man between 18 and 35 years old with HIV. As DNA, the CDR3 is TGCGCCAGCAGCCAATATGACAGCTTGTACACCGGGGAGCTGTTTTTT. Translating it yields CASSQYDSLYTGELFF.